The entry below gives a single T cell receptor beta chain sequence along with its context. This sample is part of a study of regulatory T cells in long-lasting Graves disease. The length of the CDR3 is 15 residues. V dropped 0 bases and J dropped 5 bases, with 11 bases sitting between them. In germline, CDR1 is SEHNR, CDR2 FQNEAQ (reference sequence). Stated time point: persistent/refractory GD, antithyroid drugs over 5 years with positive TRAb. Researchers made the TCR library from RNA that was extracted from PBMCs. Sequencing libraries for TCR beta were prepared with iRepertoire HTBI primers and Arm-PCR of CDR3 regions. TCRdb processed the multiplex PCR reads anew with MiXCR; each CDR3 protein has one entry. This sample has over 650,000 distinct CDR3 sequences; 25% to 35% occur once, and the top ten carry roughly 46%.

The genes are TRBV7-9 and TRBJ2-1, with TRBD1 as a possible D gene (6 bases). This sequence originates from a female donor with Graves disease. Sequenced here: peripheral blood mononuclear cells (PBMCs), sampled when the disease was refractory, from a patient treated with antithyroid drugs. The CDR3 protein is CASSLAGGLNNEQFF. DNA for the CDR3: TGTGCCAGCAGCTTAGCAGGGGGTCTAAACAATGAGCAGTTCTTC.